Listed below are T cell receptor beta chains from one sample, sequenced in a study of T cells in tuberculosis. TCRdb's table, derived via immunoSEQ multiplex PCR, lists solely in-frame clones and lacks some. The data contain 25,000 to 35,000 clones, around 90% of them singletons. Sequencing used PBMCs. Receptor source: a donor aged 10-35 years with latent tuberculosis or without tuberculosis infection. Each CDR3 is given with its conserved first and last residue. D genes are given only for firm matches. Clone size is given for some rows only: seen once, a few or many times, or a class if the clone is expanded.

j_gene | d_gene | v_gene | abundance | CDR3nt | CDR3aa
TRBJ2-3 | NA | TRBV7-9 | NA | TGTGCCAGCAGCTCAAACGCGGGGTCGGTGGATACGCAGTATTTT | CASSSNAGSVDTQYF
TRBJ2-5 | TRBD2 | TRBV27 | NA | TGTGCCAGCAGTCCCGGGACTAGCGGGGGCCGGGGGGAGACCCAGTACTTC | CASSPGTSGGRGETQYF
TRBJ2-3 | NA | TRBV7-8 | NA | TGTGCCAGCAGCTTAGAACTTTACACAGATACGCAGTATTTT | CASSLELYTDTQYF
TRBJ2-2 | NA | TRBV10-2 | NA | TGCGCCAGCAGTGAAGGGGGGGCCACCGGGGAGCTGTTTTTT | CASSEGGATGELFF
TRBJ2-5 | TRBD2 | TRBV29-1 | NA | TGCAGCTTGAAAGCGGGGGGCGGGGAGACCCAGTACTTC | CSLKAGGGETQYF
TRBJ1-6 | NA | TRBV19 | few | TGTGCCAGTAGTAGGGCAGGGGACCTTGTTACCCTCCACTTT | CASSRAGDLVTLHF
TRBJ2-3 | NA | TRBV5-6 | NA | TGTGCCAGCAGCTTGGCGCGGGGTATGGGCACAGATACGCAGTATTTT | CASSLARGMGTDTQYF
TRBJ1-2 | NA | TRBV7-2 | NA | TGTGCCAGCAGCTTATCGGGGAGACAAGATGGCTACACCTTC | CASSLSGRQDGYTF
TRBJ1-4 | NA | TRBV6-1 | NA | TGTGCCAGCTTAAATGAAAAACTGTTTTTT | CASLNEKLFF
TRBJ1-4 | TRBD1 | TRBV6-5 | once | TGTGCCAGCGGAACGGGACAGTTCTCTGAAAAACTGTTTTTT | CASGTGQFSEKLFF
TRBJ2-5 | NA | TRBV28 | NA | TGTGCCAGCACCCCCTCGCGAGAGACCCAGTACTTC | CASTPSRETQYF
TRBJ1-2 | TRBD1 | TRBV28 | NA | TGTGCCAGCAGTTGGACAGGGGCTAACTATGGCTACACCTTC | CASSWTGANYGYTF
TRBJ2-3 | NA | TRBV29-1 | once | TGCAGCGTTGAGCGGGGTCCTTACACAGATACGCAGTATTTT | CSVERGPYTDTQYF
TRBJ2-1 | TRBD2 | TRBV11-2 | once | TGTGCCAGCAGCTTCCCTAGCGGGGTCGCCGGTGAGCAGTTCTTC | CASSFPSGVAGEQFF
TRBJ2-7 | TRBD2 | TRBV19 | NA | TGTGCCAGTAGTTCCAGGAGCGGGACGGCCCAGGGCGAGCAGTACTTC | CASSSRSGTAQGEQYF
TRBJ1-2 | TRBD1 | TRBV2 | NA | TGTGCCAGTGGACAGGGATTTGGCTATGGCTACACCTTC | CASGQGFGYGYTF
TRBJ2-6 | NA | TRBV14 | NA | TGTGCCAGCAGCCAAGGAGTCTCTGGGGCCAACGTCCTGACTTTC | CASSQGVSGANVLTF
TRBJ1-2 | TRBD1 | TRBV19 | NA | TGTGCCAGTACCCGATTCCCGTACAGGGGAGCTAACTATGGCTACACCTTC | CASTRFPYRGANYGYTF
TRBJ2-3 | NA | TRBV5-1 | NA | TGCGCCAGCAGCTTGACAGGCACTAGCACAGATACGCAGTATTTT | CASSLTGTSTDTQYF
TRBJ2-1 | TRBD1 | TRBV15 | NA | TGTGCCACCAGCAGAGATATTCGGGACAGGGTGCCTTTTGAGCAGTTCTTC | CATSRDIRDRVPFEQFF
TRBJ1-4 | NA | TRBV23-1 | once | TGCGCCAGCAGTCAATCCAGGGGTGGGGAAAAACTGTTTTTT | CASSQSRGGEKLFF
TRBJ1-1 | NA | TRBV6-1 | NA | TGTGCCAGCAGTGTTCGACAGACGAACACTGAAGCTTTCTTT | CASSVRQTNTEAFF
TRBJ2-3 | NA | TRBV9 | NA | TGTGCCAGCAGCGTAGTATCCGGGGGAGATACGCAGTATTTT | CASSVVSGGDTQYF
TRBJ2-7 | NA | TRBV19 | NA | TGTGCCAGTAGTATATCAGGGATTTTAAGCAGCTACGAGCAGTACTTC | CASSISGILSSYEQYF
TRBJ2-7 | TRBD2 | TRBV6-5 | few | TGTGCCAGCAGGCGGACGCGGGGGTATGAAGGGAAACAGTACTTC | CASRRTRGYEGKQYF
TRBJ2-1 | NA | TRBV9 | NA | TGTGCCAGCAGCGTAGCTATGGGGCTAGCGAGCTCCTACAATGAGCAGTTCTTC | CASSVAMGLASSYNEQFF
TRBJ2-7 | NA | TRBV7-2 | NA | TGTGCCAGCAGCCCGGGCTCCTACGAGCAGTACTTC | CASSPGSYEQYF
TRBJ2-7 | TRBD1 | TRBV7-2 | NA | TGTGCCAGCACCTTAGGACAGGGAGGTGGATACGAGCAGTACTTC | CASTLGQGGGYEQYF
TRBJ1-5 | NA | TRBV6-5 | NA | TGTGCCAGCAGTTACGACAGGTATCAGCCCCAGCATTTT | CASSYDRYQPQHF
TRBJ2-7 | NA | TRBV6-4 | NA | TGTGCCAGCGGGGTAGGGGAGGCCAACTCCTACGAGCAGTACTTC | CASGVGEANSYEQYF
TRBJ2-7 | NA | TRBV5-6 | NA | TGTGCCAGCAGTGCGGGGTCCAGCTCCTACGAGCAGTACTTC | CASSAGSSSYEQYF